This T cell receptor (beta chain) is drawn from a study of a mutant IDH1 vaccine in newly diagnosed glioma. Assay: immunoSEQ multiplex PCR; the TCRdb copy retains only in-frame clones and omits some. Among about 96,000 clones listed, 80% were seen once. Sample time point: baseline, week 1 (first vaccination visit). As for treatment: pre-vaccination baseline after standard-of-care therapy. This CDR3 is 17 amino acids long. Per germline, CDR1 SGHAT and CDR2 FQNNGV. V lost 4 bases to trimming and J lost 1 base, with 17 bases between them. The chain is built from TRBV11-2 and TRBJ2-4, with D perhaps matching TRBD1 (8 bases). This clonotype originated in a man aged 35 to 55 with glioma. The sample consisted of PBMCs, taken from a glioma patient treated with radiotherapy, temozolomide or both. CDR3 residues: CASSSYRGTMAKNIQYF. The CDR3 nucleotides are TGTGCCAGCAGCTCCTACAGGGGGACTATGGCCAAAAACATTCAGTACTTC.